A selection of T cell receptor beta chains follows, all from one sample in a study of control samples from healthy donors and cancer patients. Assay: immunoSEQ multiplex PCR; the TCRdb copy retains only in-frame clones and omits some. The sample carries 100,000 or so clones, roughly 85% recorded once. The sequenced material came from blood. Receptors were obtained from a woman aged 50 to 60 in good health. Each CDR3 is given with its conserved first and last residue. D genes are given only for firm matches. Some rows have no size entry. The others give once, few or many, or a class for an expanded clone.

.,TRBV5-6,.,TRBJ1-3,CASSPDSSGSTIYF,TGTGCCAGCAGCCCGGATAGCTCTGGAAGCACCATATATTTT
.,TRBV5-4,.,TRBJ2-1,CASSSDMSSYNEQFF,TGTGCCAGCAGCTCCGACATGAGCTCCTACAATGAGCAGTTCTTC
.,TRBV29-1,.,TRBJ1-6,CSVLTGTSNSPLHF,TGCAGCGTTCTTACAGGGACATCTAATTCACCCCTCCACTTT
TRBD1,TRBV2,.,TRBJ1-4,CASAGGRGKLFF,TGTGCCAGTGCAGGGGGGAGAGGGAAACTGTTTTTT
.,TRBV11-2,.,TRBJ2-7,CASSLVGSVSSYEQYF,TGTGCCAGCAGCTTAGTAGGCAGCGTTTCCTCCTACGAGCAGTACTTC
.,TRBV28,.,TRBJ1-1,CASSPPLARQWNTEAFF,TGTGCCAGCAGTCCACCTTTAGCTAGACAGTGGAACACTGAAGCTTTCTTT
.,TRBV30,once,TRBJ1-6,CAWSPGTLDSPLYF,TGTGCCTGGAGTCCCGGGACATTAGATTCACCCCTCTACTTT
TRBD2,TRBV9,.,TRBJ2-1,CASSVAGGAANEQFF,TGTGCCAGCAGCGTAGCGGGGGGTGCGGCCAATGAGCAGTTCTTC
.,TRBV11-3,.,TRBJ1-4,CASSWGGHEKLFF,TGTGCCAGCAGCTGGGGGGGCCATGAAAAACTGTTCTTT
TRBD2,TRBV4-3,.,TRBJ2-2,CASSHPTSGRASDSGELFF,TGCGCCAGCAGCCATCCGACTAGCGGGAGGGCCAGTGATTCCGGGGAGCTGTTTTTT
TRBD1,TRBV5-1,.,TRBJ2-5,CASRRTGEETQYF,TGCGCCAGCCGCAGGACAGGAGAAGAGACCCAGTACTTC
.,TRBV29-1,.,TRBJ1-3,CSVSADGTIYF,TGCAGCGTGTCCGCCGATGGCACCATATATTTT
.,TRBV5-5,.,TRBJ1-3,CASSLDWGDGNTIYF,TGTGCCAGCAGCTTGGATTGGGGTGATGGAAACACCATATATTTT
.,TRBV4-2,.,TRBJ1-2,CASSQGQVSGGYTF,TGTGCCAGCAGCCAAGGACAGGTTTCGGGTGGCTACACCTTC
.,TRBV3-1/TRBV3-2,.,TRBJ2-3,CASSQDTSRVGQGGPDTQYF,TGTGCCAGCAGCCAAGACACATCACGAGTTGGGCAGGGAGGTCCAGATACGCAGTATTTT
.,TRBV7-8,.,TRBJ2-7,CASSPRAAYEQYF,TGTGCCAGCAGCCCTAGGGCGGCTTACGAGCAGTACTTC
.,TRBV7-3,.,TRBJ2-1,CASSSAPFHEQFF,TGTGCCAGCAGCTCCGCCCCTTTTCATGAGCAGTTCTTC
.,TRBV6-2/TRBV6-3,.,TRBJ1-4,CASSRGRDEKLFF,TGTGCCAGCAGTCGGGGGCGCGATGAAAAACTGTTTTTT
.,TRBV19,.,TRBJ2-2,CASSWGQNTGELFF,TGTGCCAGTAGTTGGGGGCAAAACACCGGGGAGCTGTTTTTT
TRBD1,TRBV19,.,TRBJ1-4,CASSPDRDREKLFF,TGTGCCAGTAGTCCTGACAGGGACCGTGAAAAACTGTTTTTT
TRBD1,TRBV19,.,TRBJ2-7,CASSIEGTGLREQYF,TGTGCCAGTAGTATAGAAGGGACAGGTCTACGAGAGCAGTACTTC
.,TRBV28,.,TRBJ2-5,CASSPQSWVRPETQYF,TGTGCCAGCAGTCCCCAGAGTTGGGTGCGGCCAGAGACCCAGTACTTC
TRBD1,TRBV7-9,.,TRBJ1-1,CASSPTGGLPVNTEAFF,TGTGCCAGCAGTCCTACAGGGGGCCTACCTGTGAACACTGAAGCTTTCTTT
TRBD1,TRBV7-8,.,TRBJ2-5,CASSLWSLLQGALRETQYF,TGTGCCAGCAGCTTATGGTCGTTATTACAGGGGGCGCTTAGGGAGACCCAGTACTTC
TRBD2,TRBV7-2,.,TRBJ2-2,CASSPGGSGVGGELFF,TGTGCCAGCAGCCCCGGAGGTAGCGGGGTGGGCGGGGAGCTGTTTTTT
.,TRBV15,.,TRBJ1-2,CATSREGKGDYGYTF,TGTGCCACCAGCAGAGAGGGGAAGGGAGACTATGGCTACACCTTC
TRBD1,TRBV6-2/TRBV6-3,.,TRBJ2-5,CASSSPGTGGLETQYF,TGTGCCAGCAGTTCCCCCGGGACAGGGGGCCTAGAGACCCAGTACTTC
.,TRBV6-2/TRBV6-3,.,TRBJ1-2,CASSDLGPPNYGYTF,TGTGCCAGCAGCGACCTGGGACCTCCTAACTATGGCTACACCTTC
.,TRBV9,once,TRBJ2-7,CASSVEQAKQPYEQYF,TGTGCCAGCAGCGTAGAACAGGCGAAACAACCCTACGAGCAGTACTTC
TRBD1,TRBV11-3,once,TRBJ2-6,CASSPLTGGAPGANVLTF,TGTGCCAGCAGCCCTCTAACAGGGGGCGCGCCCGGGGCCAACGTCCTGACTTTC
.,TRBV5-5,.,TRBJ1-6,CASSTGPDYNSPLHF,TGTGCCAGCAGCACAGGACCAGATTATAATTCACCCCTCCACTTT
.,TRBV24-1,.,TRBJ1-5,CATGEGSQPQHF,TGTGCCACCGGTGAAGGGAGTCAGCCCCAGCATTTT
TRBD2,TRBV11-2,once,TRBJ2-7,CASSLVAGAGEQYF,TGTGCCAGCAGCTTAGTAGCGGGAGCGGGAGAGCAGTACTTC
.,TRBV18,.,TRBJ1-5,CASSPDTGRDQPQHF,TGTGCCAGCTCACCAGACACAGGGCGGGATCAGCCCCAGCATTTT
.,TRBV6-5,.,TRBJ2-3,CASSYALNTQYF,TGTGCCAGCAGTTACGCTTTAAATACGCAGTATTTT
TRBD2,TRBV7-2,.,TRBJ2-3,CASSLVFSGVTDTQYF,TGTGCCAGCAGCTTAGTTTTTAGCGGGGTCACAGATACGCAGTATTTT